What follows is one T cell receptor beta chain and its context. A J-beta primer mix and a sample-barcoded 5' primer were used in a second PCR of roughly 6 to 11 cycles. One entry per CDR3 protein, called by TCRdb with MiXCR from the 5' RACE reads. The sample yields hundreds of thousands of distinct CDR3 sequences, 29% seen once. These data are taken from a study of blood T cells in healthy people across ages. Each donor gave 9 to 10 milliliters of peripheral blood. Researchers isolated at least 6.5 million PBMCs per sample. V gave up 6 bases and J gave up 3 bases; unmatched junction bases: 10. Per germline, CDR1 MNHEY and CDR2 SVGEGT. This CDR3 is built from 17 residues.

The material sequenced was blood. The TCR comes from an elderly woman in good health. The chain joins TRBV6-2 or TRBV6-3 to TRBJ2-6, with 8 bases matching TRBD1. CDR3 in amino acids: CASSLGTGRYGANVLTF. The CDR3 coding sequence is TGTGCCAGCAGCCTTGGGACAGGAAGGTATGGGGCCAACGTCCTGACTTTC.